This is a list of T cell receptor beta chains from one sample in a study of blood T cell repertoires in COVID-19. Sequencing was performed with immunoSEQ multiplex PCR; in TCRdb, only in-frame clones are kept and a portion is missing. Of 270,000 or so clones in the sample, around 86% were seen once. Material for sequencing was peripheral blood. All receptors derive from a woman in her forties who had recovered from COVID-19. Each CDR3 is given with its conserved first and last residue. A D gene is named only where the DNA matches it firmly. The size of a clone is reported for some rows only, either as once, few or many, or as a class for expanded clones.

CASSQTDSLNTEAFF | TGTGCCAGCAGCCAAACCGACAGTTTGAACACTGAAGCTTTCTTT | - | - | TRBV14 | 15 | TRBJ1-1
CASSLGAASYEQYF | TGCGCCAGCAGCTTGGGAGCGGCGTCCTACGAGCAGTACTTC | - | - | TRBV5-1 | 14 | TRBJ2-7
CATGDREYEQYF | TGTGCCACCGGAGACAGGGAATACGAGCAGTACTTC | TRBD1 | - | TRBV6-4 | 12 | TRBJ2-7
CASSREHLGYEQYF | TGTGCCAGTAGTAGGGAGCACCTGGGGTACGAGCAGTACTTC | - | - | TRBV19 | 14 | TRBJ2-7
CASTTEYSNQPQHF | TGTGCCAGTACTACAGAATATAGCAATCAGCCCCAGCATTTT | - | - | TRBV19 | 14 | TRBJ1-5
CASSDRTGGSGNTIYF | TGTGCCAGCAGTGACAGGACAGGGGGTTCTGGAAACACCATATATTTT | TRBD1 | - | TRBV6-1 | 16 | TRBJ1-3
CASSRDRENSPLHF | TGCGCCAGCAGCAGGGACAGGGAGAATTCACCCCTCCACTTT | TRBD1 | - | TRBV5-1 | 14 | TRBJ1-6
CASSPQGAQETQYF | TGTGCCAGCAGCCCCCAGGGTGCCCAAGAGACCCAGTACTTC | - | - | TRBV7-2 | 14 | TRBJ2-5
CASSDSSGRGPDTQYF | TGTGCCAGCAGTGACTCGAGCGGGAGGGGGCCAGATACGCAGTATTTT | TRBD2 | few | TRBV6-4 | 16 | TRBJ2-3
CAWSVTGRSQPQHF | TGTGCCTGGAGTGTAACAGGAAGGTCCCAGCCCCAGCATTTT | - | - | TRBV30 | 14 | TRBJ1-5
CSAQGAYGYTF | TGCAGCGCACAGGGGGCGTATGGCTACACCTTC | TRBD1 | - | TRBV29-1 | 11 | TRBJ1-2
CASRGTGEGGYTF | TGTGCCAGCAGGGGGACAGGGGAAGGTGGCTACACCTTC | TRBD1 | - | TRBV7-2 | 13 | TRBJ1-2
CAWSGGQKLFF | TGTGCCTGGAGTGGGGGACAGAAACTGTTTTTT | TRBD1 | - | TRBV30 | 11 | TRBJ1-4
CASSEVELAGVPSDEQFF | TGCGCCAGCAGTGAGGTGGAGCTAGCGGGAGTTCCCTCCGATGAGCAGTTCTTC | TRBD2 | once | TRBV10-2 | 18 | TRBJ2-1
CASNPQFYSNQPQHF | TGTGCCAGCAACCCACAGTTTTATAGCAATCAGCCCCAGCATTTT | - | - | TRBV6-5 | 15 | TRBJ1-5
CASSPPGLAGAGGELFF | TGTGCCAGCTCACCACCCGGACTAGCGGGAGCGGGCGGGGAGCTGTTTTTT | TRBD2 | once | TRBV18 | 17 | TRBJ2-2
CASSQSYEQYF | TGTGCCAGCAGCCAATCTTACGAGCAGTACTTC | - | - | TRBV3-1/TRBV3-2 | 11 | TRBJ2-7
CASSSPAGEQYF | TGTGCCAGCAGCTCCCCCGCGGGGGAGCAGTACTTC | - | - | TRBV11-2 | 12 | TRBJ2-7
CASTASGNIDTQYF | TGTGCCAGCACCGCTAGCGGGAATATTGATACGCAGTATTTT | TRBD2 | - | TRBV2 | 14 | TRBJ2-3
CASSHPSGSQETQYF | TGCGCCAGCAGCCACCCTAGCGGGAGCCAAGAGACCCAGTACTTC | TRBD2 | - | TRBV4-1 | 15 | TRBJ2-5
CASSPTREETGELFF | TGTGCCAGCAGCCCAACCAGGGAGGAGACCGGGGAGCTGTTTTTT | - | - | TRBV7-3 | 15 | TRBJ2-2
CATSRDRSAEAFF | TGTGCCACCAGCAGAGATCGTAGCGCTGAAGCTTTCTTT | - | - | TRBV15 | 13 | TRBJ1-1
CASSVLAGGNEQYF | TGTGCCAGTAGTGTTCTAGCGGGAGGGAACGAGCAGTACTTC | TRBD2 | - | TRBV19 | 14 | TRBJ2-7
CASSPTSTEAFF | TGTGCCAGCAGCCCTACTAGCACTGAAGCTTTCTTT | - | - | TRBV5-8 | 12 | TRBJ1-1
CASSLDRGPLRAKLFF | TGTGCCAGCAGCTTAGATCGCGGCCCCCTCCGAGCAAAACTGTTTTTT | - | - | TRBV11-2 | 16 | TRBJ1-4
CASSPTSGDGLEQYF | TGTGCCAGCAGCCCGACTAGCGGGGATGGGCTCGAGCAGTACTTC | TRBD2 | - | TRBV3-1/TRBV3-2 | 15 | TRBJ2-7
CATSRDAGSGGYNEQFF | TGTGCCACCAGCAGAGATGCCGGTAGCGGGGGTTACAATGAGCAGTTCTTC | TRBD2 | few | TRBV15 | 17 | TRBJ2-1
CASSPSGGRYNEQFF | TGTGCCAGTAGTCCCTCCGGCGGGAGGTACAATGAGCAGTTCTTC | TRBD2 | - | TRBV19 | 15 | TRBJ2-1
CSANDRRGRTYEQYF | TGCAGTGCTAATGACCGCAGGGGCCGAACCTACGAGCAGTACTTC | - | - | TRBV20-1 | 15 | TRBJ2-7
CASSSGVWRPGELFF | TGTGCCAGCTCCTCTGGAGTCTGGCGCCCCGGGGAGCTGTTTTTT | - | - | TRBV18 | 15 | TRBJ2-2
CASSLVGQGMYEQYF | TGCGCCAGCAGCTTGGTAGGGCAGGGGATGTACGAGCAGTACTTC | - | - | TRBV5-1 | 15 | TRBJ2-7
CASSPGLGYNEQFF | TGTGCCAGCAGTCCGGGTTTAGGTTACAATGAGCAGTTCTTC | - | - | TRBV28 | 14 | TRBJ2-1
CASSPTSGSHEQYF | TGTGCCAGCAGCCCGACTAGCGGGAGTCACGAGCAGTACTTC | TRBD2 | once | TRBV3-1/TRBV3-2 | 14 | TRBJ2-7
CASSEGAGMSTDTQYF | TGTGCCAGCAGCGAGGGGGCAGGGATGAGCACAGATACGCAGTATTTT | TRBD1 | - | TRBV5-4 | 16 | TRBJ2-3
CASSPGRGGSEQYF | TGTGCCAGCAGTCCCGGGAGGGGAGGGAGCGAGCAGTACTTC | TRBD2 | - | TRBV6-6 | 14 | TRBJ2-7
CASSLGSSGTYNEQFF | TGTGCCAGCAGCTTAGGGTCTAGCGGGACCTACAATGAGCAGTTCTTC | TRBD2 | - | TRBV7-8 | 16 | TRBJ2-1
CASSIGVAATEAFF | TGTGCCAGTAGTATCGGGGTCGCCGCTACTGAAGCTTTCTTT | - | - | TRBV19 | 14 | TRBJ1-1
CASRGTVLRTQYF | TGTGCCAGCAGGGGGACAGTCCTAAGGACCCAGTACTTC | TRBD1 | - | TRBV6-5 | 13 | TRBJ2-5
CASSFGGADTQYF | TGTGCCAGCAGCTTCGGGGGAGCAGATACGCAGTATTTT | - | once | TRBV7-3 | 13 | TRBJ2-3
CASSLWNGQPQHF | TGTGCCAGCAGTTTATGGAACGGGCAGCCCCAGCATTTT | - | - | TRBV27 | 13 | TRBJ1-5
CASLLGQGNYGYTF | TGTGCCAGCCTCCTCGGACAGGGGAACTATGGCTACACCTTC | TRBD1 | - | TRBV6-5 | 14 | TRBJ1-2
CASSFYGREQYF | TGTGCCAGCAGTTTCTATGGTCGCGAGCAGTACTTC | - | - | TRBV12-3/TRBV12-4 | 12 | TRBJ2-7
CASSVVLAGGADTQYF | TGTGCCAGCAGCGTAGTCCTAGCGGGAGGTGCAGATACGCAGTATTTT | TRBD2 | - | TRBV9 | 16 | TRBJ2-3
CASRTGTGANVLTF | TGTGCCAGCAGGACAGGGACCGGGGCCAACGTCCTGACTTTC | TRBD1 | - | TRBV27 | 14 | TRBJ2-6
CASSQERGSGDSYNEQFF | TGCGCCAGCAGCCAAGAGAGGGGTAGCGGGGACTCCTACAATGAGCAGTTCTTC | TRBD2 | - | TRBV4-1 | 18 | TRBJ2-1
CSATRGEKLFF | TGCAGTGCTACCCGGGGGGAAAAACTGTTTTTT | - | - | TRBV20-1 | 11 | TRBJ1-4
CASSWGQGVNEQYF | TGTGCCAGCAGCTGGGGACAGGGGGTCAACGAGCAGTACTTC | TRBD1 | - | TRBV7-9 | 14 | TRBJ2-7
CASRGEGGRGADTQYF | TGCGCCAGCAGAGGAGAGGGCGGGAGGGGCGCAGATACGCAGTATTTT | TRBD2 | few | TRBV5-1 | 16 | TRBJ2-3
CASSPGQHSGANVLTF | TGCGCCAGCAGCCCCGGACAACACTCTGGGGCCAACGTCCTGACTTTC | - | - | TRBV5-1 | 16 | TRBJ2-6
CASSRQLNNYGYTF | TGCGCCAGCAGCCGACAGCTAAATAACTATGGCTACACCTTC | - | - | TRBV10-2 | 14 | TRBJ1-2
CASSLGTSGSNEQFF | TGCGCCAGCAGCCTTGGGACTAGCGGGTCCAATGAGCAGTTCTTC | TRBD2 | - | TRBV5-1 | 15 | TRBJ2-1
CASSFRRDYKNIQYF | TGTGCCAGCAGTTTCCGGCGGGACTACAAAAACATTCAGTACTTC | TRBD2 | - | TRBV27 | 15 | TRBJ2-4
CATLGTGGPNTEAFF | TGTGCCACATTGGGGACAGGGGGCCCGAACACTGAAGCTTTCTTT | TRBD1 | - | TRBV6-5 | 15 | TRBJ1-1
CSVRTGTSNQPQHF | TGCAGCGTTCGGACAGGGACTAGCAATCAGCCCCAGCATTTT | TRBD1 | - | TRBV29-1 | 14 | TRBJ1-5
CASSLTDRGGYTF | TGTGCCAGCAGTTTGACCGACAGGGGTGGCTACACCTTC | TRBD1 | - | TRBV7-9 | 13 | TRBJ1-2
CASSPGLAGGREQYF | TGTGCCAGCAGCCCCGGACTAGCGGGAGGGCGCGAGCAGTACTTC | TRBD2 | - | TRBV9 | 15 | TRBJ2-7
CASSITGGSTDTQYF | TGTGCCAGCAGCATTACAGGGGGCAGCACAGATACGCAGTATTTT | TRBD1 | - | TRBV7-3 | 15 | TRBJ2-3